This T cell receptor beta chain comes out of a study of T cells in localized non-small cell lung cancer. CDR3 size: 15 residues. CDR1 is MNHEY, CDR2 SMNVEV, per germline (reference sequence). The ends were cut back, 2 bases at V and 6 bases at J, with 17 bases in the middle. As for this clone: Antigen: not known.

The protocol was immunoSEQ multiplex PCR, while the TCRdb copy is restricted to in-frame clones and leaves out a portion. The sample holds about 40,000 clones, 86% seen once. Broader study findings: One tumor region alone was sequenced, and heterogeneity therefore remains possible. A denser population of T cells in blood accompanied longer overall survival. T cell clonality was highest in uninvolved adjacent lung, above tumor.

V usage is TRBV27 and J usage is TRBJ2-7; weak D call: TRBD2 (6 bases). This receptor was obtained from a man aged 40 to 69 with stage I lung adenocarcinoma. Sequencing used peripheral blood, obtained before any cancer treatment. The CDR3 DNA sequence: TGTGCCAGCAGTTTAAATGGGATACGGGGGATCGAGCAGTACTTC. Its translation: CASSLNGIRGIEQYF.